Presented here are 26 T cell receptor beta chains from one specimen sequenced in a study of T cells in Graves' hyperthyroidism and ophthalmopathy. Amplification of TCR beta CDR3 regions used RNA as the template. HTBI primers were the set used in a first-round RT-PCR of the TCR CDR3. Via MiXCR, TCRdb re-called the multiplex PCR reads, giving one row per CDR3 protein. The repertoire consists of fewer than 550,000 distinct CDR3 sequences, with approximately 15% occurring once and the leading ten covering 13% to 15%. Sequencing was carried out using blood. The receptors here all came from a woman aged 18-35 years with Graves' hyperthyroidism.

The chain links TRBV24-1 to TRBJ2-1, with unresolved D. Trimming removed 0 bases at V and 5 bases at J, with 13 bases between. Germline lookup yields CDR1 KGHDR and CDR2 SFDVKD. The CDR3 runs 16 residues. This CDR3 reads CATSDLAAGLHNEQFF. The DNA for the CDR3 is TGTGCCACCAGTGATTTGGCCGCAGGCCTCCACAATGAGCAGTTCTTC.

This clonotype was observed a few times. The chain has TRBV7-2 and TRBJ1-3; 8 bases line up with TRBD1. The CDR3 is made up of 16 amino acids. V shed 5 bases, J shed 3 bases, and the junction held 9 bases outside the gene matches. Germline V gene data show CDR1 as SGHTA and CDR2 as FQGNSA. CDR3 in DNA: TGTGCCAGCAGCAACCTCCAGGGGGCGGGTGGAAACACCATATATTTT. It specifies CASSNLQGAGGNTIYF.

Concerning this clonotype: This may come from a read error, since a much larger clone is one base off. This rearrangement joins TRBV6-9 to TRBJ2-3; D remains ambiguous. CDR3 length: 14 amino acids. From germline, CDR1 is MNHGY and CDR2 SVAAGI. This chain's CDR3 is CASSYQTAQDAQYF. CDR3 in DNA: TGTGCCAGCAGTTATCAAACGGCTCAAGATGCGCAGTATTTT.

The table lists this clonotype with a few counts. The gene calls are TRBV12-3 or TRBV12-4 and TRBJ1-5; D remains unclear. Trimming left V 7 bases short and J 0 bases short, with 10 bases between. The CDR3 is made up of 14 amino acids. CDR3 DNA sequence: TGTGCCAGCACTGTACAGTTTAGCAATCAGCCCCAGCATTTT. Its protein is CASTVQFSNQPQHF.

This clonotype occurred many times. The rearrangement uses TRBV12-3 or TRBV12-4 and TRBJ1-2, with D maybe TRBD1 (5 bases). The CDR3 has 15 amino acids. Trimming took 1 base from V and 4 from J, leaving 13 bases between them. DNA of the CDR3: TGTGCCAGCAGTTTAGGTGCTGCGGGGCCCTATGGCTACACCTTC. This sequence encodes CASSLGAAGPYGYTF.

The chain employs TRBV19 and TRBJ1-4; 9 nucleotides match TRBD1. V gave up 3 bases and J gave up 10 bases; unmatched junction bases: 3. Germline CDR1 LNHDA, CDR2 SQIVND (reference sequence). The CDR3 runs to 13 residues. In nucleotides, the CDR3 is TGTGCCAGTAGTATTCGACAGGGGGTAAAACTGTTTTTT. This translates into CASSIRQGVKLFF.

This clonotype was counted many times. The CDR3: CASSLGDFSNQPQHF. The CDR3 region has the DNA TGTGCCAGCAGCTTAGGGGATTTTTCCAATCAGCCCCAGCATTTT. The V and J genes are TRBV11-2 and TRBJ1-5; D uncertain. CDR1 and CDR2 (germline): SGHAT, FQNNGV. The CDR3 runs to 15 residues. Trimming cost V 1 base and J 3 bases, with 10 bases left between them.

This clonotype was found a few times. V gene TRBV7-8 combines with J gene TRBJ2-1; 8 bases agree with TRBD2. Germline CDR1 and CDR2: SGHVS and FQNEAQ. CDR3 size: 17 residues. V was clipped by 5 bases and J by 2 bases; unmatched bases: 11. The CDR3 loop is CASSIRTSLAAYNEQFF. The DNA for the CDR3 is TGTGCCAGCAGCATACGGACTAGCTTAGCAGCCTACAATGAGCAGTTCTTC.

V usage is TRBV5-1 and J usage is TRBJ2-5; D is unresolved. Germline V CDR1 and CDR2: SGHRS, YFSETQ. V lost 0 bases and J 1 base, leaving 7 bases between the germline ends. The CDR3 consists of 14 residues. CDR3 nucleotides: TGCGCCAGCAGCTTGGTAGCAGCCCAAGAGACCCAGTACTTC. Amino acids: CASSLVAAQETQYF.

This clonotype was recorded at least ten times. V is TRBV7-2 and J is TRBJ2-1; TRBD1 matches 7 bases. This CDR3 is built from 16 residues. J was trimmed by 3 bases and V by 5 bases; bases with no gene match: 10. In germline, CDR1 is SGHTA, CDR2 FQGNSA. CDR3 in DNA: TGTGCCAGCAGCGTAAGACAGGGTGTGGGCTACAATGAGCAGTTCTTC. It codes for CASSVRQGVGYNEQFF.

For this clonotype: The junction departs from germline at one end; a sequencing error may be responsible. V gene TRBV7-9 combines with J gene TRBJ1-2; tentatively, D is TRBD1 (5 bases). Germline assignment: CDR1 SEHNR and CDR2 FQNEAQ (reference sequence). The length of the CDR3 is 16 residues. For the CDR3, the DNA is TGTGCCGGCAGCTTGGCAGGAGGGGCGCGAGACTATGGCTACACCTTC. It yields the protein CAGSLAGGARDYGYTF.

V usage is TRBV7-9 and J usage is TRBJ2-1; D ambiguous. Germline V gene data show CDR1 as SEHNR and CDR2 as FQNEAQ (reference sequence). The CDR3 sequence is 11 residues long. Trimming left V 6 bases short and J 7 bases short, with 7 bases between. The CDR3 region is CASRGENEQFF. In DNA, the CDR3 is TGTGCCAGCAGAGGAGAGAATGAGCAGTTCTTC.

This clonotype came up many times. V is TRBV5-5 and J is TRBJ1-1; no reliable D call. The CDR3 loop spans 14 amino acids. V was pared by 0 bases and J by 2 bases, with 8 bases between. Germline CDR1 SGHKS, CDR2 YYEKEE (reference sequence). CDR3 in DNA: TGTGCCAGCAGCTTGGAAGGTTACAACACTGAAGCTTTCTTT. Translated, it gives CASSLEGYNTEAFF. The full variable domain, with the rest looked up from reference TRBV5-5 and TRBJ1-1, is DAGVTQSPTHLIKTRGQQVTLRCSPISGHKSVSWYQQVLGQGPQFIFQYYEKEERGRGNFPDRFSARQFPNYSSELNVNALLLGDSALYLCASSLEGYNTEAFFGQGTRLTVV.

Only one count was recorded for this clonotype. The chain has TRBV24-1 and TRBJ2-3, with TRBD2 as a possible D gene (6 bases). The CDR3 is 14 amino acids. V was shortened by 8 bases and J by 4 bases, with 15 bases between the two germline ends. From germline, CDR1 is KGHDR and CDR2 SFDVKD. This chain's CDR3 is CATTWRDPPDTQYF. CDR3 DNA sequence: TGTGCCACCACCTGGCGGGACCCTCCAGATACGCAGTATTTT.

This clonotype was seen at least ten times. The V call is TRBV28, the J call TRBJ1-5; TRBD1 matches at 11 bases. The V gene's germline CDR1 is MDHEN and CDR2 SYDVKM. With 3 bases clipped from V and 6 bases from J, the junction kept 4 bases outside the gene matches. CDR3 length: 15 amino acids. DNA for the CDR3: TGTGCCAGCAGTTTTCGGGACAGGGGGGTTCAGCCCCAGCATTTT. The encoded protein is CASSFRDRGVQPQHF.

This chain connects TRBV24-1 to TRBJ2-1; possibly TRBD1 for D (6 bases). The germline V gene encodes CDR1 KGHDR and CDR2 SFDVKD. Trimming removed 4 bases at V and 11 bases at J, with 23 bases between. The CDR3 has 16 amino acids. In DNA form, the CDR3 reads TGTGCCACCAGTGACCCAACAGGGTTGGAGCCGAATAAGCAGTTCTTC. Its translation is CATSDPTGLEPNKQFF.

This clonotype was counted between two and nine times. The chain is built from TRBV20-1 and TRBJ2-1; D is unclear. Germline lookup yields CDR1 DFQATT and CDR2 SNEGSKA (reference sequence). This CDR3 has 14 residues. V dropped 3 bases and J dropped 8 bases, with 17 bases sitting between them. As DNA, the CDR3 is TGCAGTGCTAGTGCCCCATGGAGATTGGATGAGCAGTTCTTC. Encoded protein: CSASAPWRLDEQFF.

This clonotype was counted ten times or more. V usage is TRBV27 and J usage is TRBJ2-3; 10 nucleotides match TRBD2. Germline-derived CDR1 and CDR2 are MNHEY and SMNVEV (reference sequence). The CDR3 length is 21 residues. The trim removed 5 bases at V and 0 bases at J, leaving 20 bases unmatched. The CDR3 nucleotides are TGTGCCAGCAGTACCCTCCGGCCGGGACTAGCGTATAAACCTAGCACAGATACGCAGTATTTT. Its protein is CASSTLRPGLAYKPSTDTQYF.

This clonotype has ten or more counts. The chain joins TRBV9 to TRBJ1-1; D call uncertain. CDR1 and CDR2 from the germline V gene are SGDLS and YYNGEE. The CDR3 is made up of 11 amino acids. The V end was cut by 4 bases, the J end by 7 bases, with 8 bases between. The CDR3 protein is CASSPSGEAFF. CDR3 coding DNA: TGTGCCAGCAGCCCATCAGGTGAAGCTTTCTTT.

At least ten counts were recorded for this clonotype. This sequence joins TRBV28 and TRBJ2-1; no clear D gene. V was pared by 6 bases and J by 1 base, with 10 bases between. CDR3 length equals 14 residues. Per germline, CDR1 MDHEN and CDR2 SYDVKM. CDR3 loop: CASRGSYSYNEQFF. The CDR3 DNA sequence: TGTGCCAGCAGGGGGTCCTATTCCTACAATGAGCAGTTCTTC.

In this sample, this clonotype turned up many times. The chain recombines TRBV20-1 with TRBJ2-1; D uncertain. From germline, CDR1 is DFQATT and CDR2 SNEGSKA (reference sequence). Deletions cut 4 bases from V and 1 base from J, with 11 bases between. The CDR3 has 14 amino acids. CDR3 DNA: TGCAGTGCTACGACGGACGGTTCCTACAATGAGCAGTTCTTC. Protein: CSATTDGSYNEQFF.

Note on this clonotype: At one boundary the junction diverges from the germline segment, which might be a read error. The chain links TRBV28 to TRBJ1-5, with TRBD1 as a possible D gene (6 bases). From germline, CDR1 is MDHEN and CDR2 SYDVKM. CDR3 length equals 15 residues. In nucleotides, the CDR3 is TGTGCCTGCAGCCCTGGACAGTATAGCGATCAGCCCCAGCATTTT. Translation gives CACSPGQYSDQPQHF.

This clonotype appeared a few times. V gene TRBV5-1 combines with J gene TRBJ1-6, with 7 bases matching TRBD1. J lost 8 bases, V lost 1 base, and 3 bases had no gene match. The V gene's germline CDR1 is SGHRS and CDR2 YFSETQ. The CDR3 is 14 residues long. The CDR3 region has the DNA TGCGCCAGCAGCTTGCGACAGGGCCATTCACCCCTCCACTTT. Its protein product is CASSLRQGHSPLHF. The full variable domain, completed using reference TRBV5-1 and TRBJ1-6, is KAGVTQTPRYLIKTRGQQVTLSCSPISGHRSVSWYQQTPGQGLQFLFEYFSETQRNKGNFPGRFSGRQFSNSRSEMNVSTLELGDSALYLCASSLRQGHSPLHFGNGTRLTVT.

The gene calls are TRBV20-1 and TRBJ2-1, with TRBD2 matching over 15 bases. Germline CDR1 DFQATT, CDR2 SNEGSKA (reference sequence). The ends lost 5 bases at V and 6 bases at J; junction bases unmatched: 8. CDR3 size: 16 residues. As DNA, the CDR3 is TGCAGTGCTCACGCCTGGACTAGCGGGGGGGCCAATGAGCAGTTCTTC. Its protein product is CSAHAWTSGGANEQFF.

The J gene is TRBJ2-3, the V gene TRBV20-1, with TRBD2 identical over 12 bases. The CDR3 runs to 13 residues. Germline-derived CDR1 and CDR2 are DFQATT and SNEGSKA (reference sequence). This CDR3 is CGLLAGGTNTQYF. In DNA form, the CDR3 reads TGCGGCTTACTAGCGGGGGGCACGAATACGCAGTATTTT.

This clonotype was picked up a small number of times. The genes are TRBV5-1 and TRBJ2-2, with D possibly being TRBD2 (5 bases). The V end was cut by 4 bases, the J end by 5 bases, with 21 bases between. The germline CDR1 and CDR2 sequences are SGHRS and YFSETQ. The CDR3 covers 17 residues. The CDR3 sequence is CASSNTGSKMNTGELFF. The CDR3 nucleotides read TGCGCCAGCAGCAACACGGGATCCAAAATGAATACCGGGGAGCTGTTTTTT.